This TCR beta chain was observed in a study of chemoradiotherapy in HPV16-positive cancers. Profiling relied on immunoSEQ multiplex PCR, and the TCRdb table lists in-frame clones only, not all of them. The top ten clones hold about 3.5% of a sample with under 70,000 clones, about nine tenths of them seen once. Repertoires were sampled repeatedly during chemoradiotherapy. This clone rates as medium-sized. Germline CDR1 and CDR2: SGHDT and YYEEEE. V lost 1 base and J 1 base, leaving 3 bases between the germline ends. The length of the CDR3 is 12 residues. The V gene is TRBV5-6, the J gene TRBJ2-7; D is unresolved. This sequence was found in a human donor with HPV-associated anogenital cancer. The source material was blood, sampled from a patient who underwent chemoradiotherapy. CDR3 residues: CASSLPSYEQYF. CDR3 nucleotide sequence: TGTGCCAGCAGCTTGCCGTCCTACGAGCAGTACTTC.